The 28 T cell receptor beta chains below were found in one sample sequenced in a study of vaccination and CD4 T cells after COVID-19 (dated by TCRdb to 2022 to 2024). Receptor amplification or capture employed PCR. Sequencer: Illumina iSeq 100. At the Johns Hopkins FTIC core, DNA from the cultured CD4+ T cells underwent TCR sequencing with the Oncomine TCR Beta short-read assay. TCRdb itself trimmed the public reads at Q25 with fastp, ran MiXCR and retained productive beta chains. Here each entry gathers all rows of one CDR3 protein and keeps the most common genes and DNA. Within this sample are some 11,000 distinct CDR3 sequences, with around 41% of them counted one time only. The leading ten clones occupy 11% of the sample. Antigen specificity for these receptors is unknown. The sample's treatment or condition label, decoded: approximately 11-day PBMC culture with coronavirus spike peptide pools or control peptides (ViraFEST assay).

The sample consisted of CD4+ T cells from blood, cultured in vitro, taken after SARS-CoV-2 vaccination. The receptors shown here come from a human donor who had recovered from COVID-19.

A few counts support this clonotype. The chain recombines TRBV11-3 with TRBJ1-1; TRBD1 is a possible D gene (6 bases). The CDR3 spans 14 residues. From germline, CDR1 is SGHNT and CDR2 YENEEA. Trimming pared 5 bases from V and 5 bases from J, leaving 15 bases between. The chain's CDR3 is CASSQGQRGTEAFF. CDR3 sequence (DNA): TGTGCCAGCAGCCAAGGACAGAGGGGGACTGAAGCTTTCTTT.

This clonotype was seen once. CDR3 nucleotide sequence: TGTGCCACCGGATATGCAAGGGGTGGCACCGGGGAGCTGTTTTTT. As protein: CATGYARGGTGELFF. J is TRBJ2-2 and V is TRBV6-2 or TRBV6-3, with D possibly TRBD1 on 5 matching bases. The CDR3 extends over 15 amino acids. CDR1 is MNHEY, CDR2 SVGEGT, per germline. Trimming removed 10 bases at V and 4 bases at J, with 19 bases between.

The chain uses TRBV29-1 and TRBJ2-3; 8 positions agree with TRBD1. Trimming cost V 8 bases and J 6 bases; bases outside gene matches: 4. There are 11 residues in the CDR3. Germline lookup yields CDR1 SQVTM and CDR2 ANQGSEA. The CDR3 sequence is CSIRGLDTQYF. The CDR3 region has the DNA TGCAGCATCAGGGGGCTGGATACGCAGTATTTT.

The chain links TRBV11-2 to TRBJ1-6, with TRBD1 identical over 8 bases. In germline, CDR1 is SGHAT, CDR2 FQNNGV. The CDR3 has 15 residues. After removal of 4 bases from V and 7 bases from J, the junction contained 6 bases not matched to a gene. CDR3 in amino acids: CASSSMDRANSPLHF. In nucleotides, the CDR3 is TGTGCCAGCAGCTCAATGGACAGGGCAAATTCACCCCTCCACTTT.

This clonotype showed up just a few times. The chain employs TRBV20-1 and TRBJ2-5; D may be TRBD1 (5 bases). V was cut by 4 bases and J by 2 bases, with 11 bases left in between. Germline-derived CDR1 and CDR2 are DFQATT and SNEGSKA (reference sequence). The CDR3 has 13 amino acids. For the CDR3, the DNA is TGCAGTGCTACCCGGACATCACAAGAGACCCAGTACTTC. The encoded protein is CSATRTSQETQYF.

This CDR3 reads CASSRDGINTEAFF. The CDR3 bases are TGTGCCAGCAGCCGCGACGGGATTAACACTGAAGCTTTCTTT. The rearrangement uses TRBV7-2 and TRBJ1-1; D is unclear. Germline CDR1 and CDR2: SGHTA and FQGNSA. With 5 bases removed from V and 2 bases from J, the gap between germline ends came to 12 bases. This CDR3 has 14 residues.

The chain joins TRBV24-1 to TRBJ1-1; no firm D call. Looked up from germline, CDR1 is KGHDR and CDR2 is SFDVKD. This CDR3 has 14 amino acids. The V end was cut by 9 bases, the J end by 0 bases, with 13 bases between. The DNA of the CDR3 is TGTGCCACCCAAGGACCGGGTTTGAACACTGAAGCTTTCTTT. Translated: CATQGPGLNTEAFF.

The V call is TRBV20-1, the J call TRBJ1-6, with TRBD1 as a possible D gene (5 bases). In germline, CDR1 is DFQATT, CDR2 SNEGSKA (reference sequence). The V gene lost 5 bases and the J gene lost 4 bases, with 18 bases spanning the gap. The CDR3 is 16 amino acids. The CDR3 spells CSADPKGTGYNSPLHF. In nucleotides, the CDR3 is TGCAGTGCTGATCCTAAGGGGACGGGATATAATTCACCCCTCCACTTT.

This chain uses TRBV20-1 with TRBJ2-1; 7 bases fit TRBD2. The V gene end was trimmed by 7 bases and the J gene end by 6 bases; junction bases not matched to a gene: 6. This CDR3 region has 12 residues. Germline V lookup: CDR1 DFQATT, CDR2 SNEGSKA (reference sequence). The CDR3 nucleotides read TGCAGTGGGGCAGGGACTACCAATGAGCAGTTCTTC. This translates into CSGAGTTNEQFF.

The V call is TRBV29-1, the J call TRBJ1-2; D is ambiguous. The length of the CDR3 is 13 residues. Germline V gives CDR1 SQVTM, CDR2 ANQGSEA. Deletions cut 6 bases from V and 4 bases from J, with 15 bases between. The CDR3 is CSVDPRRGYGYTF. The CDR3 DNA reads as TGCAGCGTAGACCCCCGCCGGGGCTATGGCTACACCTTC.

V gene TRBV1 combines with J gene TRBJ1-6. TRBV1 is an annotated pseudogene. The CDR3 covers 21 residues. Here the CDR3 DNA reads TGCACCAGCAGCCAACCTTCGTATAGAGGGCGGGGGAGCTCCTATAATTCACCCCTCCACTTT. This codes for CTSSQPSYRGRGSSYNSPLHF.

The V gene is TRBV29-1, the J gene TRBJ2-1; TRBD1 is a possible D gene (7 bases). Trimming removed 3 bases from V and 7 bases from J, with 19 bases in between. This CDR3 is 15 amino acids long. Germline lookup yields CDR1 SQVTM and CDR2 ANQGSEA. CDR3 DNA: TGCAGCGTTGATGATGGAGGGGGCGTTTGGAATGAGCAGTTCTTC. Protein: CSVDDGGGVWNEQFF.

In this sample, this clonotype turned up a few times. A read error is likely here: a far larger clone is one base away. The chain combines TRBV7-2 with TRBJ2-1, with 7 positions matching TRBD1. The CDR3 contains 15 residues. Germline assignment: CDR1 SGHTA and CDR2 FQGNSA. The trim removed 5 bases at V and 10 bases at J, leaving 14 bases unmatched. DNA of the CDR3: TGTGCCAGCAGCCGGCAGACAGGGCTAAAGAACGAGCAGTTCTTC. It specifies CASSRQTGLKNEQFF.

The chain couples TRBV2 to TRBJ1-2; no firm D call. Trimming cost V 6 bases and J 3 bases, with 11 bases left between them. From germline, CDR1 is SNHLY and CDR2 FYNNEI. The CDR3 length is 13 residues. This chain's CDR3 is CASRAVYDYGYTF. The CDR3, as DNA: TGTGCCAGCAGAGCCGTTTACGACTATGGCTACACCTTC.

This clonotype was found a few times. The chain couples TRBV20-1 to TRBJ1-5; D gene unclear. The length of the CDR3 is 13 residues. With 3 bases removed from V and 6 bases from J, the gap between germline ends came to 12 bases. Germline lookup yields CDR1 DFQATT and CDR2 SNEGSKA (reference sequence). This CDR3 is CSARSVSGQPQHF. CDR3 DNA sequence: TGCAGTGCTAGGAGTGTATCGGGTCAGCCCCAGCATTTT.

V gene TRBV20-1 combines with J gene TRBJ1-5, with 7 positions matching TRBD1. The CDR3 totals 14 residues. V gave up 3 bases and J gave up 1 base; unmatched junction bases: 3. The germline CDR1 and CDR2 sequences are DFQATT and SNEGSKA (reference sequence). The CDR3 spells CSARETGSNQPQHF. The DNA of the CDR3 is TGCAGTGCTAGGGAGACAGGGAGCAATCAGCCCCAGCATTTT.

This clonotype was picked up a small number of times. The J gene is TRBJ1-5, the V gene TRBV20-1; weak D call: TRBD1 (6 bases). The CDR3 contains 14 residues. The germline V gene encodes CDR1 DFQATT and CDR2 SNEGSKA (reference sequence). V lost 5 bases to trimming and J lost 1 base, with 12 bases between them. CDR3 loop: CSAPGQLSNQPQHF. For the CDR3, the DNA is TGCAGTGCTCCCGGACAGTTGAGCAATCAGCCCCAGCATTTT.

The J gene is TRBJ1-1, the V gene TRBV29-1; D is uncertain. Trimming stripped 4 bases from V and 5 bases from J, with 8 bases between. The CDR3 runs 11 residues. Germline CDR1 is SQVTM and CDR2 is ANQGSEA. The DNA of the CDR3 is TGCAGCGTTGGGGCGTCAACTGAAGCTTTCTTT. Translation gives CSVGASTEAFF.

The chain employs TRBV20-1 and TRBJ1-2; possible D gene TRBD1, 6 bases. V lost 0 bases and J lost 4, with 12 bases in between. CDR1 DFQATT and CDR2 SNEGSKA come from the germline V gene (reference sequence). The CDR3 covers 14 residues. The CDR3 DNA reads as TGCAGTGCTAGAGAGGGGGCGTTGGGCTATGGCTACACCTTC. This encodes CSAREGALGYGYTF.

V and J are TRBV20-1 and TRBJ1-2; weak D call: TRBD1 (6 bases). This CDR3 comprises 13 residues. Germline-derived CDR1 and CDR2 are DFQATT and SNEGSKA (reference sequence). Trimming removed 2 bases from V and 4 bases from J, with 11 bases in between. The CDR3 loop is CSARIQGPYGYTF. CDR3 coding DNA: TGCAGTGCTAGAATACAGGGCCCCTATGGCTACACCTTC.

The CDR3: CASSRDGHNSPLHF. CDR3 sequence (DNA): TGTGCCAGCTCACGGGACGGTCATAATTCACCCCTCCACTTT. The V gene is TRBV18, the J gene TRBJ1-6; TRBD1 is a possible D gene (5 bases). The V end lost 4 bases, the J end lost 5 bases, and 9 bases lay between the germline ends. CDR1 is KGHSH, CDR2 LQKENI, per germline. This CDR3 has 14 residues. The whole variable domain, remainder taken from reference TRBV18 and TRBJ1-6, is NAGVMQNPRHLVRRRGQEARLRCSPMKGHSHVYWYRQLPEEGLKFMVYLQKENIIDESGMPKERFSAEFPKEGPSILRIQQVVRGDSAAYFCASSRDGHNSPLHFGNGTRLTVT.

The chain carries TRBV21-1 and TRBJ1-6; TRBD1, as called in the table, went unchecked against the DNA. TRBV21-1 is a pseudogene segment. CDR3 length: 14 residues. CDR3 in amino acids: CASSRDRGNSPLHF. The CDR3 DNA is TGTGCCAGCAGCCGGGACAGGGGAAATTCACCCCTCCACTTT.

This clonotype was counted a few times. The chain recombines TRBV27 with TRBJ1-5; weak D call: TRBD1 (5 bases). V gave up 5 bases and J gave up 9 bases, with 26 bases separating them. The CDR3 has 17 amino acids. Germline values: CDR1 MNHEY, CDR2 SMNVEV (reference sequence). CDR3 loop: CASSPPVVQGGRGPQHF. The CDR3 coding sequence is TGTGCCAGCAGTCCCCCAGTCGTCCAGGGAGGACGAGGGCCCCAGCATTTT.

The chain employs TRBV28 and TRBJ1-2, with D hard to call. CDR1 is MDHEN and CDR2 is SYDVKM in the germline V gene. The CDR3 length is 11 residues. Trimming took off 11 bases at V and 6 bases at J, with 13 bases between the two ends. CDR3 nucleotide sequence: TGTGCCGCGGGAAGGAAGAATGGCTACACCTTC. It yields the protein CAAGRKNGYTF.

The rearrangement links TRBV7-6 to TRBJ2-6; 9 nucleotides line up with TRBD1. There are 17 residues in the CDR3. Unmatched junction bases numbered 6, after V lost 5 bases and J lost 1 base. Germline V gives CDR1 SGHVS, CDR2 FNYEAQ. CDR3 in DNA: TGTGCCAGCAGCGATGCCGGGACAGGGTCTGGGGCCAACGTCCTGACTTTC. Amino acids: CASSDAGTGSGANVLTF.

The chain joins TRBV4-1 to TRBJ1-2; the match to TRBD1 covers 8 bases. The CDR3 runs 16 residues. Germline loops: CDR1 MGHRA, CDR2 YSYEKL. With 4 bases clipped from V and 5 bases from J, the junction kept 12 bases outside the gene matches. The CDR3 DNA sequence: TGCGCCAGCAGCCGCATGGACCAGGGGGCAGGATATGGCTACACCTTC. Translation: CASSRMDQGAGYGYTF.

The chain links TRBV20-1 to TRBJ2-6; D uncertain. There are 15 residues in the CDR3. Germline CDR1 reads DFQATT; CDR2 reads SNEGSKA (reference sequence). Trimming took 5 bases from V and 6 from J, leaving 17 bases between them. The CDR3 region has the DNA TGCAGTGCTGGACCGGGTGGGCCCGAGGCCAACGTCCTGACTTTC. Translated, it gives CSAGPGGPEANVLTF.

This clonotype was counted only a few times. This rearrangement joins TRBV20-1 to TRBJ1-3, with 8 nucleotides matching TRBD1. CDR1 is DFQATT and CDR2 is SNEGSKA in the germline V gene (reference sequence). With 5 bases clipped from V and 9 bases from J, the junction kept 6 bases outside the gene matches. This CDR3 contains 12 residues. The CDR3 nucleotides are TGCAGTGCTCCGACAGGGGATGGCACCATATATTTT. Encoded protein: CSAPTGDGTIYF.